This is a list of T cell receptor beta chains from one sample in a study of blood T cells in healthy people across ages. TCRdb called the 5' RACE reads again in MiXCR, with one record for every CDR3 protein. The sample contains more than 800,000 distinct CDR3 sequences, 35% to 55% of which appear only once. Specimen: blood. The source is a woman aged 55-69 years in good health. Both conserved end residues are part of each CDR3. D genes are given only for firm matches. A row's size may be missing; if present it is once, few, many or a size class.

>TRBV29-1|many|TRBJ2-5|TRBD1
CSVKGTAPSQETQYF
TGCAGCGTTAAAGGGACAGCGCCATCCCAAGAGACCCAGTACTTC
>TRBV2|few|TRBJ2-1|-
CASSVGQGLEQFF
TGTGCCAGCAGTGTAGGGCAGGGATTAGAGCAGTTCTTC
>TRBV29-1|-|TRBJ1-1|-
CSVVADTEAFF
TGCAGCGTTGTGGCAGACACTGAAGCTTTCTTT
>TRBV24-1|-|TRBJ2-3|-
CAASEASSADTQYF
TGTGCCGCCAGTGAGGCATCTAGCGCAGATACGCAGTATTTT
>TRBV15|-|TRBJ2-1|-
CATSRVGGSSYNEQFF
TGTGCCACCAGCAGAGTCGGCGGCAGCTCCTACAATGAGCAGTTCTTC
>TRBV20-1|-|TRBJ2-5|TRBD2
CSASSVRLANEQYF
TGCAGTGCTAGCTCCGTCCGACTAGCAAATGAGCAGTACTTC
>TRBV7-8|-|TRBJ1-5|-
CASSLRPGRRGNQPQHF
TGTGCCAGCAGCTTAAGGCCGGGGCGGAGGGGAAATCAGCCCCAGCATTTT
>TRBV28|-|TRBJ1-4|-
CTVLGEKLFF
TGTACGGTCTTGGGGGAAAAACTGTTTTTT
>TRBV27|-|TRBJ2-7|TRBD2
CASSTSGKYEQYF
TGTGCCAGCAGTACTAGCGGGAAATACGAGCAGTACTTC
>TRBV7-9|-|TRBJ2-2|-
CASSLAVASGELFF
TGTGCCAGCAGCTTAGCCGTGGCATCCGGGGAGCTGTTTTTT
>TRBV6-5|-|TRBJ1-6|TRBD1
CATSLGQGYNSPLHF
TGTGCCACCTCCCTCGGACAGGGCTATAATTCACCCCTCCACTTT
>TRBV10-3|-|TRBJ2-1|-
CATGDYYNEQFF
TGTGCCACAGGGGATTACTACAATGAGCAGTTCTTC
>TRBV7-2|-|TRBJ2-1|-
CASRKEVGVQFF
TGTGCCAGCAGAAAAGAGGTGGGGGTCCAGTTCTTC
>TRBV2|-|TRBJ2-3|TRBD2
CASSALSSGRFRTQYF
TGTGCCAGCAGCGCGCTTTCTAGCGGGAGATTTCGTACGCAGTATTTT
>TRBV7-9|-|TRBJ1-5|-
CASSWGDQPQHF
TGTGCCAGCAGCTGGGGAGATCAGCCCCAGCATTTT
>TRBV5-6|few|TRBJ2-1|-
CASSFLGRGSYNEQFF
TGTGCCAGCAGCTTCCTCGGGAGAGGCTCCTACAATGAGCAGTTCTTC
>TRBV12-3/TRBV12-4|-|TRBJ2-2|-
CASSMTGELFF
TGTGCCAGCAGCATGACCGGGGAGCTGTTTTTT
>TRBV10-3|-|TRBJ2-1|TRBD2
CAIRESGSAHEQFF
TGTGCCATCAGAGAGAGCGGGAGTGCCCATGAGCAGTTCTTC
>TRBV20-1|once|TRBJ1-1|-
CSARDRNSEAFF
TGCAGTGCTAGAGATCGTAACAGTGAAGCTTTCTTT
>TRBV7-9|-|TRBJ2-7|-
CASSSRAIQYF
TGTGCCAGCAGCAGTAGGGCGATCCAGTACTTC
>TRBV9|-|TRBJ2-1|-
CASSVGAAYNEQFF
TGTGCCAGCAGCGTAGGGGCAGCCTACAATGAGCAGTTCTTC
>TRBV6-1|-|TRBJ1-6|-
CASSEMGHYNSPLHF
TGTGCCAGCAGTGAAATGGGACACTATAATTCACCCCTCCACTTT
>TRBV5-1|-|TRBJ1-5|-
CASSLVSSGGPQHF
TGCGCCAGCAGCTTGGTCTCGTCGGGAGGACCCCAGCATTTT
>TRBV7-9|-|TRBJ1-1|-
CAKGKPNTEAFF
TGTGCCAAGGGCAAACCGAACACTGAAGCTTTCTTT
>TRBV5-1|-|TRBJ2-1|-
CASSGSGDLYNEQFF
TGCGCCAGCAGCGGTTCGGGAGACCTTTACAATGAGCAGTTCTTC
>TRBV18|-|TRBJ1-4|-
CASSPHESATNEKLFF
TGTGCCAGCTCACCCCACGAGTCCGCAACTAATGAAAAACTGTTTTTT
>TRBV5-1|few|TRBJ1-4|-
CASSLGPLEKLFF
TGCGCCAGCAGCTTGGGGCCACTCGAAAAACTGTTTTTT
>TRBV4-1|-|TRBJ2-7|-
CASSQIWTGNSYEQYF
TGCGCCAGCAGCCAGATCTGGACGGGGAACTCCTACGAGCAGTACTTC
>TRBV12-3/TRBV12-4|-|TRBJ2-6|-
CASRDDSSGANVLTF
TGTGCCAGCAGAGACGACAGTTCTGGGGCCAACGTCCTGACTTTC
>TRBV27|-|TRBJ2-7|TRBD1
CASSTAGTAYEQYF
TGTGCCAGCAGTACCGCCGGGACAGCCTACGAGCAGTACTTC
>TRBV2|-|TRBJ1-6|TRBD1
CASRSQGSLYSPLHF
TGTGCCAGCAGGTCACAGGGGTCCCTTTATTCACCCCTCCACTTT
>TRBV5-6|few|TRBJ1-4|-
CASSVQTTNEKLFF
TGTGCCAGCAGCGTTCAGACAACTAATGAAAAACTGTTTTTT
>TRBV3-1|-|TRBJ2-7|-
CASSQEVSDMPTYEQYF
TGTGCCAGCAGCCAAGAGGTCAGCGACATGCCCACCTACGAGCAGTACTTC